The 25 T cell receptor beta chains reported below all come from one sample, sequenced in a study of patients and donors after allogeneic stem cell transplantation. TCRdb re-called the RT-PCR reads through MiXCR, storing one row per CDR3 protein. In the table there are approximately 200,000 distinct CDR3 sequences, around 41% of which are singletons. Material for sequencing was blood, either unsorted or a sorted T cell fraction (not recorded which). The receptors here all came from a human donor who was either an allogeneic HSCT recipient or a stem cell or donor lymphocyte infusion donor (not recorded which). It is not recorded whose cells these are; they may come from a transplant donor.

The CDR3 sequence: CASSYSSGPHAHF. As DNA, the CDR3 is TGTGCCAGCAGTTACTCGTCAGGGCCCCACGCGCACTTT. This chain links TRBV6-2 or TRBV6-3 with TRBJ1-6; tentatively, D is TRBD1 (5 bases). The CDR3 length is 13 residues. The ends were cut back, 0 bases at V and 19 bases at J, with 16 bases in the middle. Germline CDR1 reads MNHEY; CDR2 reads SVGEGT.

Only a few counts were recorded for this clonotype. This chain joins TRBV7-8 and TRBJ1-4; D remains unclear. Germline-derived CDR1 and CDR2 are SGHVS and FQNEAQ. V was clipped by 2 bases and J by 8 bases, with 6 bases between them. This CDR3 comprises 12 residues. The CDR3 DNA reads TGTGCCAGCAGCTTAAATAGCGAAAAACTGTTTTTT. Translating gives CASSLNSEKLFF.

The chain recombines TRBV7-2 with TRBJ1-2; 9 nucleotides agree with TRBD1. V shed 5 bases, J shed 7 bases, and the junction held 11 bases outside the gene matches. The CDR3 extends over 15 amino acids. Per the germline V gene, CDR1 is SGHTA and CDR2 is FQGNSA. The chain's CDR3 is CASSPKNRGLGGYTF. In DNA, the CDR3 is TGTGCCAGCAGCCCAAAAAACAGGGGGCTTGGTGGCTACACCTTC.

This clonotype was seen a few times. The genes are TRBV30 and TRBJ1-5; D remains unclear. V was shortened by 1 base and J by 2 bases, with 6 bases between the two germline ends. CDR1 is GTSNPN and CDR2 is SVGIG in the germline V gene (reference sequence). The CDR3 sequence is 13 residues long. CDR3 sequence reads: CAWSARGNQPQHF. The CDR3 DNA sequence: TGTGCCTGGAGTGCGAGGGGCAATCAGCCCCAGCATTTT.

This clonotype was counted between two and nine times. At one end, the junction sequence differs from germline, possibly due to a read error. V and J are TRBV20-1 and TRBJ1-2; no firm D call. The CDR3 loop spans 10 amino acids. The germline gives CDR1 DFQATT, CDR2 SNEGSKA (reference sequence). The CDR3 is CSAIFQTPLF. DNA for the CDR3: TGCAGTGCTATTTTCCAGACTCCCCTCTTC.

V and J are TRBV27 and TRBJ1-2, with a weak D call TRBD1 (5 bases). The germline V and J ends were trimmed by 3 bases and 4 bases, with 9 bases remaining between them. Per germline, CDR1 MNHEY and CDR2 SMNVEV (reference sequence). This CDR3 is built from 13 residues. The CDR3 is CASSFQGRYGYTF. CDR3 sequence (DNA): TGTGCCAGCAGTTTTCAGGGCCGCTATGGCTACACCTTC.

The sample holds many counts of this clonotype. V is TRBV5-5 and J is TRBJ1-1, with 8 positions matching TRBD1. The length of the CDR3 is 13 residues. V was clipped by 3 bases and J by 4 bases; unmatched bases: 2. Germline V CDR1 and CDR2: SGHKS, YYEKEE (reference sequence). The CDR3 coding sequence is TGTGCCAGCAGCTCCCAGGGGGCCACTGAAGCTTTCTTT. This encodes CASSSQGATEAFF.

This chain joins TRBV20-1 and TRBJ2-1; 7 bases fit TRBD2. Trimming at V came to 0 bases and at J to 5 bases, leaving 16 bases not matched to a gene. CDR1 and CDR2 (germline): DFQATT, SNEGSKA (reference sequence). The CDR3 spans 18 residues. CDR3 in amino acids: CSARDPIRTRGLHNEQFF. The CDR3 DNA sequence: TGCAGTGCTAGAGATCCCATTAGGACTAGGGGACTACACAATGAGCAGTTCTTC.

This clonotype was observed a handful of times. The V and J genes are TRBV4-3 and TRBJ1-1; 9 nucleotides agree with TRBD1. Germline V gene sequence: CDR1 LGHNA, CDR2 YSLEER. Germline trimming cut 1 base from V and 7 bases from J; bases unmatched to any gene: 7. This CDR3 region has 15 residues. The CDR3 nucleotides read TGCGCCAGCAGCCAAGCCGGGACAGGGAAATATGAAGCTTTCTTT. Amino acid sequence: CASSQAGTGKYEAFF.

The chain links TRBV12-3 or TRBV12-4 to TRBJ1-5, with D possibly being TRBD1 (6 bases). The CDR3 is 14 amino acids. V gave up 2 bases and J gave up 6 bases, with 11 bases separating them. The CDR3 region has the DNA TGTGCCAGCAGTTTATCAGGGGCTAGTCAGCCCCAGCATTTT. It yields the protein CASSLSGASQPQHF.

The chain has TRBV29-1 and TRBJ1-4; D may be TRBD1 (5 bases). The CDR3 extends over 13 amino acids. V shed 4 bases and J shed 8 bases, with 14 bases lying between them. Germline CDR1 reads SQVTM; CDR2 reads ANQGSEA. CDR3 in amino acids: CSVGGTLGEKLFF. CDR3 nucleotides: TGCAGCGTTGGAGGGACCCTGGGAGAAAAACTGTTTTTT.

The rearrangement joins TRBV19 to TRBJ1-1; TRBD1 matches 8 bases. J was trimmed by 4 bases and V by 5 bases; bases with no gene match: 9. Germline CDR1 is LNHDA and CDR2 is SQIVND (reference sequence). The CDR3 runs to 15 residues. CDR3 residues: CASSVGQGHLTEAFF. CDR3 in DNA: TGTGCCAGTAGTGTCGGACAGGGCCACCTCACTGAAGCTTTCTTT.

This clonotype was counted between two and nine times. The chain links TRBV4-1 to TRBJ1-5, with D perhaps TRBD1 (5 bases). The length of the CDR3 is 15 residues. Germline lookup yields CDR1 MGHRA and CDR2 YSYEKL. V lost 2 bases and J 1 base, leaving 9 bases between the germline ends. This CDR3 reads CASSQQGNSNQPQHF. In nucleotides, the CDR3 is TGCGCCAGCAGCCAACAGGGAAACAGCAATCAGCCCCAGCATTTT.

The rearrangement links TRBV12-3 or TRBV12-4 to TRBJ2-3; possibly TRBD1 for D (6 bases). V was pared by 8 bases and J by 2 bases, with 11 bases between. This CDR3 is built from 13 residues. The CDR3 DNA reads as TGTGCCAGCGAGAGGACAGACACAGATACGCAGTATTTT. Protein product: CASERTDTDTQYF.

The CDR3 region is CATSSPGARNEQFF. The CDR3 DNA follows: TGTGCCACCAGCAGCCCGGGGGCGAGGAATGAGCAGTTCTTC. The rearrangement joins TRBV15 to TRBJ2-1; TRBD1 or TRBD2 may be the D gene (6 bases each). The CDR3 has 14 residues. The ends were cut back, 3 bases at V and 7 bases at J, with 13 bases in the middle. Germline V gene lookup returns CDR1 LNHNV and CDR2 YYDKDF (reference sequence).

This rearrangement joins TRBV7-9 to TRBJ2-1; 11 positions agree with TRBD2. The CDR3 consists of 16 residues. The germline CDR1 and CDR2 sequences are SEHNR and FQNEAQ (reference sequence). V was pared by 6 bases and J by 1 base, with 5 bases of the junction left unmatched. In DNA form, the CDR3 reads TGTGCCAGCAGGCCCCTAGCGGGGGGTTCCTACAATGAGCAGTTCTTC. Translating gives CASRPLAGGSYNEQFF.

The chain has TRBV7-9 and TRBJ1-2; D may be TRBD1 (5 bases). The CDR3 totals 14 residues. Germline CDR1 is SEHNR and CDR2 is FQNEAQ (reference sequence). Between the trimmed V and J ends, which lost 7 bases and 5 bases, there was a span of 17 bases. The CDR3 reads CASTPGRGEYGYTF. For the CDR3, the DNA is TGTGCCAGCACCCCGGGACGGGGGGAGTATGGCTACACCTTC. The complete variable domain, with remaining parts taken from reference TRBV7-9 and TRBJ1-2, reads DTGVSQNPRHKITKRGQNVTFRCDPISEHNRLYWYRQTLGQGPEFLTYFQNEAQLEKSRLLSDRFSAERPKGSFSTLEIQRTEQGDSAMYLCASTPGRGEYGYTFGSGTRLTVV.

The genes are TRBV15 and TRBJ2-3, with D perhaps being TRBD1 or TRBD2 (5 bases each). The CDR3 consists of 15 residues. Germline V gene lookup returns CDR1 LNHNV and CDR2 YYDKDF (reference sequence). Trimming left V 6 bases short and J 2 bases short, with 15 bases between. This CDR3 is CATSTSLGVTDTQYF. In DNA form, the CDR3 reads TGTGCCACCAGTACCTCGTTGGGGGTCACAGATACGCAGTATTTT.

J is TRBJ2-7 and V is TRBV12-3 or TRBV12-4; tentative D call: TRBD1 (7 bases). This CDR3 has 15 residues. Trimming removed 6 bases at V and 4 bases at J, with 19 bases between. The DNA for the CDR3 is TGTGCCAGCAGACTAAGGGGGGACAGCTCATACGAGCAGTACTTC. Amino acids: CASRLRGDSSYEQYF.

This chain uses TRBV10-2 with TRBJ2-2; D is unresolved. Germline loops: CDR1 WSHSY, CDR2 SAAADI. V lost 5 bases and J lost 6, with 16 bases in between. The CDR3 spans 15 residues. In nucleotides, the CDR3 is TGCGCCAGCAGTTTCGTAGCTACAGTGGCCGGGGAGCTGTTTTTT. Translated: CASSFVATVAGELFF.

This sequence joins TRBV6-6 and TRBJ2-7, with TRBD1 identical over 9 bases. Germline trimming cut 1 base from V and 5 bases from J; bases unmatched to any gene: 3. Germline V gene lookup returns CDR1 MNHNY and CDR2 SVGAGI (reference sequence). This CDR3 contains 14 residues. The DNA for the CDR3 is TGTGCCAGCAGTTACTGGGGACAGGGAAACGAGCAGTACTTC. Its protein product is CASSYWGQGNEQYF.

V gene TRBV15 combines with J gene TRBJ2-7, with TRBD2 as a possible D gene (6 bases). The V and J ends lost 3 bases and 0 bases respectively, with 18 bases between them. This CDR3 comprises 17 residues. The germline V gene encodes CDR1 LNHNV and CDR2 YYDKDF (reference sequence). The CDR3 DNA follows: TGTGCCACCAGCAGTAATTGGGTGCCGGAGGGCTCCTACGAGCAGTACTTC. Translation gives CATSSNWVPEGSYEQYF.

This clonotype was detected only a few times. The chain links TRBV7-9 to TRBJ1-1; D not resolved. Per germline, CDR1 SEHNR and CDR2 FQNEAQ (reference sequence). The V end was cut by 0 bases, the J end by 3 bases, with 11 bases between. This CDR3 has 15 amino acids. The CDR3 sequence is CASSLAPNGDTEAFF. DNA for the CDR3: TGTGCCAGCAGCTTAGCGCCCAACGGGGACACTGAAGCTTTCTTT.

The V call is TRBV24-1, the J call TRBJ2-5; TRBD1 matches 8 bases. This CDR3 has 18 amino acids. CDR1 is KGHDR, CDR2 SFDVKD, per germline. V dropped 4 bases and J dropped 4; count of bases not matched to a gene: 16. The CDR3 bases are TGTGCCACCAGTGACCCTGGAAGGGACAGGCTCGCTAGAGAGACCCAGTACTTC. It is translated as CATSDPGRDRLARETQYF.

This rearrangement joins TRBV29-1 to TRBJ2-3; a weak D match, TRBD2 (5 bases). The CDR3 is made up of 14 amino acids. Germline CDR1 reads SQVTM; CDR2 reads ANQGSEA. The germline V and J ends were trimmed by 2 bases and 5 bases, with 14 bases remaining between them. This chain's CDR3 is CSVERGSTGDTQYF. CDR3 sequence (DNA): TGCAGCGTTGAAAGAGGGAGTACCGGAGATACGCAGTATTTT.